This T cell receptor beta chain emerged from a study of sequential checkpoint blockade in melanoma (dated by TCRdb to between 2019 and 2020). For the wider study: Using 1:1 randomization, the trial assigned patients either to first-line nivolumab followed by ipilimumab (arm A) or to ipilimumab followed by nivolumab (arm B). Both trial sequences were followed by maintenance nivolumab.

This clone occurred a few times. The specificity of this receptor is unknown. No base qualities exist here, and no much larger clone lies one base off it. The immunoSEQ Assay was used to immunosequence TCRbeta CDR3 regions from genomic DNA. Before high-throughput sequencing, the genomic DNA was amplified using bias-controlled multiplex PCR. Concerning the study's data processing: To quantify the absolute abundance of each unique TCRbeta CDR3 region, the sequences were collapsed and filtered. Clonality, defined as 1 minus Pielou's evenness, was calculated using only productive rearrangements. A previously published method was used to identify clones with significantly greater frequencies in on-treatment samples than in baseline samples. TCRdb stores this immuneACCESS table with in-frame sequences only. Part of the clones is absent; in the studies checked, under half of the shortfall reflects unresolved V genes, and no reason is known for the rest. The V and J calls and clone size were taken over from that table, and D and trimming were inferred from the DNA. Present in this sample are under 20,000 clones, over 70% of which were seen just once. The ten largest make up approximately 12% of the sample.

The treatment or condition tag for this specimen amounts to: randomized to nivolumab then ipilimumab (arm A) or the reverse (arm B). Prior DNA-damaging chemotherapy had not been received by any trial patient. On a FACS Aria II flow cytometer, live CD3+CD8+ cells that were negative for CD19 and CD56 were sorted from thawed PBMCs. The samples were obtained from melanoma patients enrolled in CheckMate 064, an open-label, randomized phase II trial testing sequential checkpoint blockade. Peripheral blood mononuclear cells were collected by leukapheresis, purified using Ficoll-Paque, and frozen in human serum containing roughly 10% DMSO. Purity of sorted blood CD3+CD8+ cells was verified at >95% immediately after sorting, followed by DNA extraction. Overall results and qualifications from the work: Larger, independent patient cohorts are needed to validate the response-prediction model that combines TCR metrics and mutation burden.

The sample in question was CD8+ T cells sorted from blood (inferred from file names), obtained from a patient given nivolumab and ipilimumab in sequence. The clonotype was recovered from a human donor with melanoma.

The encoded CDR3 is CASSYSPGAVYDEQYF. The nucleotide sequence reads TGTGCCAGCAGTTACTCTCCAGGGGCGGTTTATGACGAGCAGTACTTC. The V and J segments used are TRBV6-5 and TRBJ2-7; a tentative D call is TRBD1 (6 bases match). Taken from the germline V gene, the CDR1 and CDR2 loops are MNHEY and SVGAGI. The CDR3 numbers 16 residues from cysteine through phenylalanine. Only CDR3 DNA is held: 48 bases, read in frame from base 1. V and J are truncated by 0 bases and 5 bases respectively, leaving an intervening sequence of 17 bases.